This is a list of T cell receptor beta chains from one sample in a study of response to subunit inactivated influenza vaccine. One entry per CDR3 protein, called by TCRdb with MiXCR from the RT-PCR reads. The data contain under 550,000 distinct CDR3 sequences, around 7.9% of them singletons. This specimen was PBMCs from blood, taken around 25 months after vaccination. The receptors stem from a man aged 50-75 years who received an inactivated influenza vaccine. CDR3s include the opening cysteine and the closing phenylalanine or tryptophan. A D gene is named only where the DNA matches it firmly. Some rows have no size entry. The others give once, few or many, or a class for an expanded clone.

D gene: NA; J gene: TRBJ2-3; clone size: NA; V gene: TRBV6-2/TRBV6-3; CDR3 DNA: TGTGCCAGCAGACATATAGGACTTCGGGGCACAGATACGCAGTATTTT; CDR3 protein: CASRHIGLRGTDTQYF
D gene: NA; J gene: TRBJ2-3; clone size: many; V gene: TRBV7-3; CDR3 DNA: TGTGCCAGCAGCTTAAGGGTGGGCAACACAGATACGCAGTATTTT; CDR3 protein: CASSLRVGNTDTQYF
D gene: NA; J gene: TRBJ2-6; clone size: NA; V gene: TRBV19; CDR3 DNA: TGTGCCACCGTCAAGACCTCTGGGGCCAACGTCCTGACTTTC; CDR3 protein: CATVKTSGANVLTF
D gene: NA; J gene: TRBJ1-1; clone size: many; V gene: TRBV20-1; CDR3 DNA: TGCAGCGAAAAGGGAGGGTTCAAGAACACTGAAGCTTTCTTT; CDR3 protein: CSEKGGFKNTEAFF
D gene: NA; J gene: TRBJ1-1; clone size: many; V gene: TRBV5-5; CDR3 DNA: TGTGCCAGCAGCTCCACCTGGAGGGGCGAGAGGAACACTGAAGCTTTCTTT; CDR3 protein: CASSSTWRGERNTEAFF
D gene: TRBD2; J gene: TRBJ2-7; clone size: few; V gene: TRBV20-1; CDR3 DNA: TGCAGTGCTAGAGATCCGAGCGGGAGTTCCGACGAGCAGTACTTC; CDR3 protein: CSARDPSGSSDEQYF
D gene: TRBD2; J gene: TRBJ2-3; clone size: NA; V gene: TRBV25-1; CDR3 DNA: TGTGCCAGCAGTGAAATGACTAGCGGGGGCTCGGCAGATACGCAGTATTTT; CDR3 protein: CASSEMTSGGSADTQYF
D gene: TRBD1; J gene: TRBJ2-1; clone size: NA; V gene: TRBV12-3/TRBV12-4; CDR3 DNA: TGTGCCAGCAGCCACAGGGGGAGCTCCTACAATGAGCAGTTCTTC; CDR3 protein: CASSHRGSSYNEQFF
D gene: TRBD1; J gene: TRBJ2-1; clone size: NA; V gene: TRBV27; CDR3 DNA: TGTGCCAGCAGCCCGGGACAGGGTTTCCTGGGGTACTTC; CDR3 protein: CASSPGQGFLGYF
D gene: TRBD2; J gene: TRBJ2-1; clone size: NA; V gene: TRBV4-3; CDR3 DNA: TGCGCCAGCAGCCAAGCCTCAGCGGGGGTTTACAATGAGCAGTTCTTC; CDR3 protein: CASSQASAGVYNEQFF
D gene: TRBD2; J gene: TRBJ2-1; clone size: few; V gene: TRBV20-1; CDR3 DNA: TGCAGTGCCCCCGGGAGGAGCGGGTTACTCTACAATGAGCAGTTCTTC; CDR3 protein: CSAPGRSGLLYNEQFF
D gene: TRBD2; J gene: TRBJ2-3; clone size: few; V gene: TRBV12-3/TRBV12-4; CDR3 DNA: TGTGCCAGCAGTTTATTAGCGGGAGGGTTAAGAGATACGCAGTATTTT; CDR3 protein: CASSLLAGGLRDTQYF
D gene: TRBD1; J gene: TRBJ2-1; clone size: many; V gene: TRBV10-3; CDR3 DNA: TGTGCCATCAGAGGGACAGGGGACAATGAGCAGTTCTTC; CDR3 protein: CAIRGTGDNEQFF